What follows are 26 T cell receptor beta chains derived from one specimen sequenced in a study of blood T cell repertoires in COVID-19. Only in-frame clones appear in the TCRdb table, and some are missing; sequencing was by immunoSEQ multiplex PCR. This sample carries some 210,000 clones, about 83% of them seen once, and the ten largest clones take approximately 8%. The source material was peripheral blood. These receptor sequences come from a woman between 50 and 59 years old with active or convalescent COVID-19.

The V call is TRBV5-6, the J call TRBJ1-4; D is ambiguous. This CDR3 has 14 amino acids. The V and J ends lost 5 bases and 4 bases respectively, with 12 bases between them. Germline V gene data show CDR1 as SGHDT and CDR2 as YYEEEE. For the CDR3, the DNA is TGTGCCAGCAGGTCGCGTAGATTTAATGAAAAACTGTTTTTT. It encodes CASRSRRFNEKLFF.

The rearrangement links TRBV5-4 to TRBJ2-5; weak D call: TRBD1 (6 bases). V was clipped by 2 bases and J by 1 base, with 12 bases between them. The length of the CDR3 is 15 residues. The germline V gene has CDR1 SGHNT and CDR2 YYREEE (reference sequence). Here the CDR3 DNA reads TGTGCCAGCAGCTTTCCACAGGGAATCCAAGAGACCCAGTACTTC. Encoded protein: CASSFPQGIQETQYF.

The CDR3 reads CASSLRAGGTSNEQFF. The CDR3 DNA reads as TGCGCCAGCAGCTTGCGGGCCGGGGGGACCTCCAATGAGCAGTTCTTC. V gene TRBV5-1 combines with J gene TRBJ2-1; 7 bases fit TRBD2. CDR1 is SGHRS and CDR2 is YFSETQ in the germline V gene. V was clipped by 1 base and J by 6 bases; unmatched bases: 10. This CDR3 spans 16 amino acids.

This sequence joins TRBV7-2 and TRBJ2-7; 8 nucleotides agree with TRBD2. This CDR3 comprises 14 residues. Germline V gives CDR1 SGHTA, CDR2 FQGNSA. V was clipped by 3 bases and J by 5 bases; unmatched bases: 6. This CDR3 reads CASSFGTRAHEQYF. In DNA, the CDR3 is TGTGCCAGCAGCTTCGGGACTAGAGCCCACGAGCAGTACTTC.

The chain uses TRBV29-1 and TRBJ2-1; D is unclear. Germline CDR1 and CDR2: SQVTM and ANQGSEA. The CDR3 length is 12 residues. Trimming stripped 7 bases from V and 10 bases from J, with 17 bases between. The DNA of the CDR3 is TGCAGCGCCCGAAAGCAACAGAGCGAGCAGTTCTTC. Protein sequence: CSARKQQSEQFF.

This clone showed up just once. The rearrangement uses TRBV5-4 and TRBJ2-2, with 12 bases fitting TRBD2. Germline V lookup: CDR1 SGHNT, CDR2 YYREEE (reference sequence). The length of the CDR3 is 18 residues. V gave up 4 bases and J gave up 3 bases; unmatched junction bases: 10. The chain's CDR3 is CASSLGLAGSADTGELFF. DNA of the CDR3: TGTGCCAGCAGCCTAGGACTAGCGGGGAGCGCGGACACCGGGGAGCTGTTTTTT.

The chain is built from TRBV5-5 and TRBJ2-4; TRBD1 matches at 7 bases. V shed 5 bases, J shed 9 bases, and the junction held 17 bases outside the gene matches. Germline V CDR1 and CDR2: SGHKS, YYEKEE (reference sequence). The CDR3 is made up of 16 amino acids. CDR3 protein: CASRFQGVSNNGIQYF. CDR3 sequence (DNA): TGTGCCAGCAGATTTCAGGGGGTATCTAATAATGGCATTCAGTACTTC.

The CDR3 DNA follows: TGTGCCAGTAGTACCCCTCGGACTAGCGGGGGGGCCGTAGTTCAGTACTTC. Amino acids: CASSTPRTSGGAVVQYF. This sequence joins TRBV19 and TRBJ2-4; 15 nucleotides line up with TRBD2. CDR1 is LNHDA and CDR2 is SQIVND in the germline V gene (reference sequence). CDR3 length equals 17 residues. The trim removed 4 bases at V and 11 bases at J, leaving 12 bases unmatched.

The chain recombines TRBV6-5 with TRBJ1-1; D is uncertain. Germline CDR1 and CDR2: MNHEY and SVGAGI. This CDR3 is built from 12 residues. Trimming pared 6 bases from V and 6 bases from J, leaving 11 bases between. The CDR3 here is CASSRGEAEAFF. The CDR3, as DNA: TGTGCCAGCAGCCGCGGGGAGGCTGAAGCTTTCTTT.

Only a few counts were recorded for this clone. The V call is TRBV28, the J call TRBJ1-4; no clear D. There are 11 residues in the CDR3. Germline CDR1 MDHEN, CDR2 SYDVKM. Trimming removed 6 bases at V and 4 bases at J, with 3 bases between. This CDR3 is CASRSNEKLFF. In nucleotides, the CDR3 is TGTGCCAGCAGGAGTAATGAAAAACTGTTTTTT.

The CDR3 coding sequence is TGCGCCAGCAGCGCGGGGGGGACTAGCTACAATGAGCAGTTCTTC. Protein product: CASSAGGTSYNEQFF. The V and J genes are TRBV5-1 and TRBJ2-1, with 9 bases identical to TRBD2. V shed 4 bases, J shed 3 bases, and the junction held 5 bases outside the gene matches. The germline CDR1 and CDR2 sequences are SGHRS and YFSETQ. The CDR3 loop spans 15 amino acids.

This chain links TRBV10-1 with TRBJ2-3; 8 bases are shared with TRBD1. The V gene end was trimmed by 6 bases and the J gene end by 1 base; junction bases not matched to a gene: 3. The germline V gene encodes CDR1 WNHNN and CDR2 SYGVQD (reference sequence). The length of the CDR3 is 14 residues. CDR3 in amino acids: CASSGDRRTDTQYF. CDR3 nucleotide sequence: TGCGCCAGCAGCGGGGACAGGCGCACAGATACGCAGTATTTT.

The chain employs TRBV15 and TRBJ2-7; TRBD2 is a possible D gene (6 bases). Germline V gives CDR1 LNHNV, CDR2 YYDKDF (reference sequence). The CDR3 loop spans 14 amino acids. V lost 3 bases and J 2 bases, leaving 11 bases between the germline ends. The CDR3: CATSRGGVAYEQYF. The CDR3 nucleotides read TGTGCCACCAGCAGGGGGGGAGTTGCCTACGAGCAGTACTTC.

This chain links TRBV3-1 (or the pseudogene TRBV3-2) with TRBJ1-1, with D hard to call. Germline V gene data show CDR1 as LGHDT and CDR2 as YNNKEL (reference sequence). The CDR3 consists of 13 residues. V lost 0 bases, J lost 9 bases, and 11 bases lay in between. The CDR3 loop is CASSQDYGSKAFF. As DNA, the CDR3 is TGTGCCAGCAGCCAAGATTATGGCAGTAAAGCTTTCTTT.

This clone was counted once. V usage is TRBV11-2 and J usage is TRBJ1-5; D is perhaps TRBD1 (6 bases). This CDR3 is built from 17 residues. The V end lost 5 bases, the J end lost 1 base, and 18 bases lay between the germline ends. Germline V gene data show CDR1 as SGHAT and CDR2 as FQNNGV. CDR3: CASSKGDSTASNQPQHF. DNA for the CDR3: TGTGCCAGCAGCAAGGGGGATTCGACAGCCAGCAATCAGCCCCAGCATTTT.

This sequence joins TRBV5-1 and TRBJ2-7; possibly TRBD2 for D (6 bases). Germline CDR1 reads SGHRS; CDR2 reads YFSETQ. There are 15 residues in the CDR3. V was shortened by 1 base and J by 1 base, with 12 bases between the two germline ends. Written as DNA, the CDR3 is TGCGCCAGCAGCTTGTTACCAGCGGGTTCCTACGAGCAGTACTTC. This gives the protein CASSLLPAGSYEQYF.

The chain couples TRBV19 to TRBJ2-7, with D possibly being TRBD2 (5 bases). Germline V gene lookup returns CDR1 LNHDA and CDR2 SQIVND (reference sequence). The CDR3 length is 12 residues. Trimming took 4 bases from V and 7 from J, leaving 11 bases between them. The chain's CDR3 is CASSKRAWEQYV. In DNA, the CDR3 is TGTGCCAGTAGTAAGAGGGCATGGGAGCAGTACGTC.

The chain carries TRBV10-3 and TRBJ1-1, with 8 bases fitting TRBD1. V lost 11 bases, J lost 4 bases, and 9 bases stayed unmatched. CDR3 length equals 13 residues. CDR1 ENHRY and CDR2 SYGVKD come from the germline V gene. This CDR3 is CAGGQGSTTEAFF. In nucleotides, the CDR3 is TGTGCCGGTGGACAGGGATCGACCACTGAAGCTTTCTTT.

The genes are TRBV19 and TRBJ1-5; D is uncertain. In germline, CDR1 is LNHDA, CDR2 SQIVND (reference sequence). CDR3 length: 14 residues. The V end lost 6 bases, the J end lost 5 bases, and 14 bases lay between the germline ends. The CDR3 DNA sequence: TGTGCCAGTAGCCGGGGTCAGGCCTATCAGCCCCAGCATTTT. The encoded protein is CASSRGQAYQPQHF.

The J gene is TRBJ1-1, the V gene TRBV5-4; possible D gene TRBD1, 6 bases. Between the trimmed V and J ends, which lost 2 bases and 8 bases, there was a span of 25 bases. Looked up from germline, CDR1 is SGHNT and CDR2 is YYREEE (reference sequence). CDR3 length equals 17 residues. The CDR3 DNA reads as TGTGCCAGCAGCTTCTTCCGGTCGCAGATGGGGGGGGCAGAAGCTTTCTTT. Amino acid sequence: CASSFFRSQMGGAEAFF.

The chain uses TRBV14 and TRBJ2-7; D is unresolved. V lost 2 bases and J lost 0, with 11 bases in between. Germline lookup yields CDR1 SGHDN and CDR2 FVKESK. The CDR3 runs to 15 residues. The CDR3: CASSQFGWSSYEQYF. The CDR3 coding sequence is TGTGCCAGCAGCCAATTCGGCTGGAGCTCCTACGAGCAGTACTTC.

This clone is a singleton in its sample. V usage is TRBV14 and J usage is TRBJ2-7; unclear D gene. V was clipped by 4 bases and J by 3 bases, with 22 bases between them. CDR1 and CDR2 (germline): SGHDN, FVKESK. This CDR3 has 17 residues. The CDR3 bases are TGTGCCAGCAGCCGATACCCTTTGGCGGTAATTGGCTACGAGCAGTACTTC. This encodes CASSRYPLAVIGYEQYF.

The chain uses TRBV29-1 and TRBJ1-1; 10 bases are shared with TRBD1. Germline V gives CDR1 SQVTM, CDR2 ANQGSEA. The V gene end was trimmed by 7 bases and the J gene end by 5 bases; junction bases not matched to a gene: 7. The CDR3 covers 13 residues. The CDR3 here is CSGMDRGSTEAFF. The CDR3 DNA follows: TGCAGCGGAATGGACAGGGGGTCGACTGAAGCTTTCTTT.

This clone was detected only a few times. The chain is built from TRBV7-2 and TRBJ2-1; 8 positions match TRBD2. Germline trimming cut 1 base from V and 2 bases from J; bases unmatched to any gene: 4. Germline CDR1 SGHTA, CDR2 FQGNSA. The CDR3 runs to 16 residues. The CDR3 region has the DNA TGTGCCAGCAGCTTAGTTACGGGGGGGGCCTACAATGAGCAGTTCTTC. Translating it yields CASSLVTGGAYNEQFF. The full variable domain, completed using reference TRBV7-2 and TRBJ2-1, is GAGVSQSPSNKVTEKGKDVELRCDPISGHTALYWYRQSLGQGLEFLIYFQGNSAPDKSGLPSDRFSAERTGGSVSTLTIQRTQQEDSAVYLCASSLVTGGAYNEQFFGPGTRLTVL.

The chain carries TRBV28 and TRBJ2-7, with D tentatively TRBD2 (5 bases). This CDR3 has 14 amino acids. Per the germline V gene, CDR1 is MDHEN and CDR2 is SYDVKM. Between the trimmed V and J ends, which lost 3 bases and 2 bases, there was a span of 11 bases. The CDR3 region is CASSLASPTYEQYF. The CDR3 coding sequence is TGTGCCAGCAGTTTGGCTAGCCCGACCTACGAGCAGTACTTC.

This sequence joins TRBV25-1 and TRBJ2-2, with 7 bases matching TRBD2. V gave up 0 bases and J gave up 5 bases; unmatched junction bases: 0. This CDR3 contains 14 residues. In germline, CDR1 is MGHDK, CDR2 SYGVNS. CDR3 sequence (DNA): TGTGCCAGCAGTGAATACGGGGGGACCGGGGAGCTGTTTTTT. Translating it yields CASSEYGGTGELFF.